Sequencing of this TCR beta chain was carried out in a study of a mutant IDH1 vaccine in newly diagnosed glioma. Whole-study context: Previous care, which was radiotherapy, temozolomide, or both, most often involved both.

Assay used: immunoSEQ multiplex PCR; TCRdb lists only in-frame clones, some missing. The profile shows around 26,000 clones, 93% of them singletons. Germline V gene data show CDR1 as MNHNY and CDR2 as SVGAGI (reference sequence). The ends were cut back, 2 bases at V and 6 bases at J, with 13 bases in the middle. The CDR3 runs to 14 residues. Study outcomes and limitations: Seemingly, top peripheral T cell clonotype changes bore no relation to pseudoprogression. Altogether, about 95% of patients exhibited vaccine-induced immune responses.

Time point indicated: baseline, week 1 (first vaccination visit). Noted treatment: pre-vaccination baseline after standard-of-care therapy. As regards this clone: Antigen unknown.

This receptor was identified in a man aged 35 to 55 with glioma. Sequenced here: PBMCs, sampled from a glioma patient treated with radiotherapy, temozolomide or both. This rearrangement joins TRBV6-6 to TRBJ1-1; possible D gene TRBD1, 6 bases. CDR3: CASSYVGGQSEAFF. The DNA of the CDR3 is TGTGCCAGCAGTTACGTAGGCGGACAGTCTGAAGCTTTCTTT.